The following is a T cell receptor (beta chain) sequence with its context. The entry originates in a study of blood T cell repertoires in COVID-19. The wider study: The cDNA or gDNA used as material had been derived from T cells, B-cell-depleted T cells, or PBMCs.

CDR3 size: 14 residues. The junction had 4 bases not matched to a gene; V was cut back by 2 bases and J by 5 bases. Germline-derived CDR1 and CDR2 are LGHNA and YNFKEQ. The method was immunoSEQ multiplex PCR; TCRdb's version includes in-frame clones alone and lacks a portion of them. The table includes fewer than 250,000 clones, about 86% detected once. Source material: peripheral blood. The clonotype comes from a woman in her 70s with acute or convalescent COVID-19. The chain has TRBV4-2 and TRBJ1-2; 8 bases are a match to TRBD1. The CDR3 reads CASSQRYRGYGYTF. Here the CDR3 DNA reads TGTGCCAGCAGCCAACGCTACAGGGGGTATGGCTACACCTTC.